This TCR beta chain appears in the sequencing data of a study of T cell responses to AZD1222 COVID-19 vaccine. In the case of this clone: The antigen is undetermined.

Study-level findings and limits: Donors were mostly white British, more females; clonal diversity possibly underestimated.

The germline V gene encodes CDR1 SGHAT and CDR2 FQNNGV. This CDR3 is built from 15 residues. Deletions cut 4 bases from V and 0 bases from J, with 10 bases between. Libraries were prepared by immunoSEQ multiplex PCR; TCRdb keeps only in-frame clonotypes and omits some of them. The table records around 150,000 clones, around 88% of them present only once. The genes are TRBV11-2 and TRBJ1-3; D may be TRBD1 (6 bases). The origin of this receptor is an adult in good health. Sequences were derived from peripheral blood, sampled on day 0 of MenACWY control vaccination. For the CDR3, the DNA is TGTGCCAGCAGCTCAGGGGCCGGCTCTGGAAACACCATATATTTT. It is translated as CASSSGAGSGNTIYF.